The 20 T cell receptor beta chains below all came from one sample that was sequenced in a study of cytomegalovirus exposure and HLA in healthy donors. Researchers ran the PCR with 60 Vbeta and 13 Jbeta primers. Clones were sequenced by immunoSEQ multiplex PCR, and TCRdb holds only the in-frame ones, with some missing. The table includes about 160,000 clones, about 85% detected once. Material: PBMCs. The receptor source for this set is a boy aged 2 to 10 in good health and CMV-seronegative.

The gene calls are TRBV6-6 and TRBJ2-7, with D perhaps TRBD1 (6 bases). The CDR3 length is 16 residues. V lost 0 bases and J 2 bases, leaving 14 bases between the germline ends. Germline V gives CDR1 MNHNY, CDR2 SVGAGI (reference sequence). The CDR3 reads CASSYSMGTGTYEQYV. The CDR3 coding sequence is TGTGCCAGCAGTTACTCGATGGGTACAGGGACCTACGAGCAGTACGTC.

This clone was observed a handful of times. The CDR3 bases are TGCGCCAGCAGCTCCGGACCGACCGGGGGTGAGACCCAGTACTTC. Protein sequence: CASSSGPTGGETQYF. The chain carries TRBV5-1 and TRBJ2-5; possible D gene TRBD2, 6 bases. The V gene's germline CDR1 is SGHRS and CDR2 YFSETQ. V dropped 3 bases and J dropped 5 bases, with 17 bases sitting between them. The length of the CDR3 is 15 residues.

The rearrangement links TRBV21-1 to TRBJ2-1; TRBD2, the table's D call, was not compared with the DNA. TRBV21-1 is a listed pseudogene. The CDR3 length is 15 residues. CDR3 DNA: TGTGCCAGCAGCCCCGGGGGGAGCTCCTACAATGAGCAGTTCTTC. It yields the protein CASSPGGSSYNEQFF.

The V and J genes are TRBV11-1 and TRBJ1-2; D is unclear. V was clipped by 0 bases and J by 4 bases, with 15 bases between them. Germline V gene sequence: CDR1 SGHAT, CDR2 FQDESV (reference sequence). The CDR3 sequence is 16 residues long. The CDR3 reads CASSLAPTLGSYGYTF. The CDR3 DNA reads TGTGCCAGCAGCTTAGCTCCCACACTAGGGAGCTATGGCTACACCTTC.

The V gene is TRBV7-2, the J gene TRBJ2-5; D remains ambiguous. V lost 2 bases, J lost 6 bases, and 13 bases lay in between. Germline loops: CDR1 SGHTA, CDR2 FQGNSA. The CDR3 covers 14 residues. The CDR3 region has the DNA TGTGCCAGCAGCTTATCGAGTCGGTCGAAGACCCAGTACTTC. Encoded protein: CASSLSSRSKTQYF.

This chain joins TRBV29-1 and TRBJ2-3, with 7 positions matching TRBD1. This CDR3 is 13 amino acids long. V dropped 7 bases and J dropped 4; count of bases not matched to a gene: 8. The germline gives CDR1 SQVTM, CDR2 ANQGSEA. The CDR3 here is CSAFRGTADTQYF. CDR3 DNA sequence: TGCAGCGCCTTCAGGGGGACGGCAGATACGCAGTATTTT.

The chain combines TRBV5-1 with TRBJ2-5, with TRBD2 identical over 9 bases. Germline V lookup: CDR1 SGHRS, CDR2 YFSETQ. The junction had 17 bases not matched to a gene; V was cut back by 3 bases and J by 2 bases. The CDR3 has 19 residues. This chain's CDR3 is CASSSLGLAGISQQETQYF. In nucleotides, the CDR3 is TGCGCCAGCAGCTCTCTAGGTCTAGCGGGAATTTCCCAACAAGAGACCCAGTACTTC.

The gene calls are TRBV7-8 and TRBJ1-4, with D perhaps matching TRBD1 (6 bases). Trimming stripped 3 bases from V and 3 bases from J, with 8 bases between. CDR1 and CDR2 (germline): SGHVS, FQNEAQ. CDR3 length: 14 amino acids. CDR3 sequence (DNA): TGTGCCAGCAGCTTGGGGGGGCCTAATGAAAAACTGTTTTTT. Protein sequence: CASSLGGPNEKLFF.

The chain carries TRBV5-4 and TRBJ2-1; 14 bases map to TRBD2. The CDR3 consists of 15 residues. The ends lost 4 bases at V and 6 bases at J; junction bases unmatched: 3. The germline gives CDR1 SGHNT, CDR2 YYREEE (reference sequence). CDR3 in DNA: TGTGCCAGCAGCAACGGACTAGCGGGAGGCAATGAGCAGTTCTTC. Its translation is CASSNGLAGGNEQFF.

This clone was found once. J is TRBJ2-7 and V is TRBV7-9; a weak D match, TRBD2 (6 bases). This CDR3 contains 15 residues. Germline CDR1 and CDR2: SEHNR and FQNEAQ (reference sequence). The DNA for the CDR3 is TGTTCCTCTTCCCCATCAAGCGGGCTGTCCTACGAGCAGTACTTC. Protein product: CSSSPSSGLSYEQYF.

The chain combines TRBV5-1 with TRBJ2-1; TRBD2 matches 13 bases. J gave up 1 base and V 1 base, and 8 bases lay outside the gene matches. Germline V gives CDR1 SGHRS, CDR2 YFSETQ. The CDR3 length is 19 residues. CDR3 protein: CASSLKITSGGESYNEQFF. The CDR3 nucleotides are TGCGCCAGCAGCTTGAAGATAACTAGCGGGGGGGAGTCCTACAATGAGCAGTTCTTC.

For this clone: One end of the junction does not line up with germline, which may come from a read error. The chain uses TRBV7-9 and TRBJ1-5; 7 bases agree with TRBD1. The CDR3 has 12 residues. Germline V gene data show CDR1 as SEHNR and CDR2 as FQNEAQ (reference sequence). CDR3 amino acids: CSSSPGGQPQHF. The CDR3 region has the DNA TGTTCCAGCAGCCCAGGGGGACAGCCCCAGCATTTT.

The V gene is TRBV15, the J gene TRBJ1-6; 7 positions match TRBD1. Germline CDR1 is LNHNV and CDR2 is YYDKDF (reference sequence). Trimming at V came to 3 bases and at J to 8 bases, leaving 10 bases not matched to a gene. This CDR3 spans 16 amino acids. The CDR3 region has the DNA TGTGCCACCAGCAGTCACAGGGGTGTAGGGGATTCACCCCTCCACTTT. This sequence encodes CATSSHRGVGDSPLHF. The whole variable domain, remainder taken from reference TRBV15 and TRBJ1-6, is DAMVIQNPRYQVTQFGKPVTLSCSQTLNHNVMYWYQQKSSQAPKLLFHYYDKDFNNEADTPDNFQSRRPNTSFCFLDIRSPGLGDTAMYLCATSSHRGVGDSPLHFGNGTRLTVT.

This rearrangement joins TRBV5-1 to TRBJ1-3; TRBD1 agrees at 7 bases. Germline V lookup: CDR1 SGHRS, CDR2 YFSETQ. With 4 bases clipped from V and 7 bases from J, the junction kept 11 bases outside the gene matches. CDR3 length: 15 residues. CDR3 nucleotide sequence: TGCGCCAGCAGCGCAACCACCCAGGGGGGTAACACCATATATTTT. It specifies CASSATTQGGNTIYF.

The chain carries TRBV7-9 and TRBJ2-5; weak D call: TRBD2 (5 bases). The CDR3 sequence is 13 residues long. Germline loops: CDR1 SEHNR, CDR2 FQNEAQ (reference sequence). V was trimmed by 5 bases and J by 7 bases, leaving 14 bases between them. The CDR3 sequence is CASSPTSRGTQYF. The DNA of the CDR3 is TGTGCCAGCAGCCCCACGAGCCGGGGGACCCAGTACTTC.

As concerns this clone: At one of its ends the junction is not consistent with the germline gene, which may arise from a read error. The chain has TRBV7-9 and TRBJ1-2; 8 nucleotides agree with TRBD1. CDR3 length: 13 residues. The V gene's germline CDR1 is SEHNR and CDR2 FQNEAQ (reference sequence). CDR3 DNA: TGTTCCAGCAGCTCGGACAGGGTCACTGGCTACACCTTC. Translation gives CSSSSDRVTGYTF. The full variable domain, in which reference TRBV7-9 and TRBJ1-2 provide the parts outside the CDR3, is DTGVSQNPRHKITKRGQNVTFRCDPISEHNRLYWYRQTLGQGPEFLTYFQNEAQLEKSRLLSDRFSAERPKGSFSTLEIQRTEQGDSAMYLCSSSSDRVTGYTFGSGTRLTVV.

This clone was recorded once. The DNA of the CDR3 is TGTGCCAGCAGCCGGGACAGCGGGAACTATGGCTACACCTTC. Translated: CASSRDSGNYGYTF. The rearrangement uses TRBV7-4 and TRBJ1-2, with 7 bases lining up with TRBD1. CDR1 is SGHVT, CDR2 SQSDAQ, per germline. Trimming took 5 bases from V and 2 from J; bases not matched to a gene: 5. This CDR3 spans 14 amino acids.

The rearrangement links TRBV5-5 to TRBJ2-7; 8 nucleotides match TRBD1. This CDR3 region has 17 residues. CDR1 is SGHKS, CDR2 YYEKEE, per germline (reference sequence). J was trimmed by 4 bases and V by 4 bases; bases with no gene match: 16. This CDR3 is CASSTRDRPPGIYEQYF. CDR3 DNA sequence: TGTGCCAGCAGCACCCGGGACAGGCCCCCTGGGATATACGAGCAGTACTTC.

J is TRBJ1-1 and V is TRBV19; D remains unclear. CDR3 size: 15 residues. Trimming shortened V by 5 bases and J by 1 base, and 14 bases separated the two germline ends. CDR1 LNHDA and CDR2 SQIVND come from the germline V gene (reference sequence). In DNA, the CDR3 is TGTGCCAGTAGTTCCCCACCCGACAAGAACACTGAAGCTTTCTTT. It is translated as CASSSPPDKNTEAFF.

This sequence joins TRBV2 and TRBJ1-4; D is perhaps TRBD1 (5 bases). V lost 5 bases and J lost 8, with 15 bases in between. CDR3 size: 14 residues. CDR1 and CDR2 (germline): SNHLY, FYNNEI. CDR3 sequence (DNA): TGTGCCAGCAGTCCCAGGGTGGCGCGGGAAAAACTGTTTTTT. It codes for CASSPRVAREKLFF.